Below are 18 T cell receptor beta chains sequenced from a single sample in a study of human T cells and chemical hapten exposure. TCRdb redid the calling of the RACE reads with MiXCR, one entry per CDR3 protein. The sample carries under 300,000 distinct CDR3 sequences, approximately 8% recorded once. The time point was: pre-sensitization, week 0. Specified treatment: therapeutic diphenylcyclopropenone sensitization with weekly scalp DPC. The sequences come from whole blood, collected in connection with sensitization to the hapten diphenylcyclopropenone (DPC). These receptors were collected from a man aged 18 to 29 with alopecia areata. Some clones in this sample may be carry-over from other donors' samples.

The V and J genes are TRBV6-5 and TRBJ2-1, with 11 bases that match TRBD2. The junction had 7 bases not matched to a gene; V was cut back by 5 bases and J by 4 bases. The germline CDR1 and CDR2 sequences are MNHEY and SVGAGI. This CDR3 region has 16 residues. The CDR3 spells CASSPTLAGGYNEQFF. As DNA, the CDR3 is TGTGCCAGCAGTCCGACCTTAGCGGGGGGGTACAATGAGCAGTTCTTC.

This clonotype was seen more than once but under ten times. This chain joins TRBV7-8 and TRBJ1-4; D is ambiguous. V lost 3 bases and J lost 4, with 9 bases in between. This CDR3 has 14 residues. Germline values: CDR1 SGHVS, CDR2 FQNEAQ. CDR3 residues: CASSLPGFNEKLFF. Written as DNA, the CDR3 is TGTGCCAGCAGCTTGCCTGGGTTTAATGAAAAACTGTTTTTT.

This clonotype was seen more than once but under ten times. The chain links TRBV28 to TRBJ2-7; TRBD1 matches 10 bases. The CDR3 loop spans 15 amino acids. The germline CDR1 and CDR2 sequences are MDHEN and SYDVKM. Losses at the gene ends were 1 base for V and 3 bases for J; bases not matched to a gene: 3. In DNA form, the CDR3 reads TGTGCCAGCAGTTTATTCGGGACAGGGGTCTACGAGCAGTACTTC. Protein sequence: CASSLFGTGVYEQYF.

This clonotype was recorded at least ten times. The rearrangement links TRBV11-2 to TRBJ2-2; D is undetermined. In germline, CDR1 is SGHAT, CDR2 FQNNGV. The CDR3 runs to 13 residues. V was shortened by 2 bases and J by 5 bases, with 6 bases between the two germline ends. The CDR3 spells CASSLMPTGELFF. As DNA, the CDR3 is TGTGCCAGCAGCTTAATGCCAACCGGGGAGCTGTTTTTT.

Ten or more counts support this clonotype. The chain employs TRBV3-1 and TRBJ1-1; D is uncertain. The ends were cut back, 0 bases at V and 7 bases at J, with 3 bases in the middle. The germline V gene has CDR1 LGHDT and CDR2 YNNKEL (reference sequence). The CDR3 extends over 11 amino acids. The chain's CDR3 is CASSQESEAFF. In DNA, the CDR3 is TGTGCCAGCAGCCAAGAGAGTGAAGCTTTCTTT.

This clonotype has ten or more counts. CDR3 loop: CASSLALANTEAFF. The CDR3 DNA reads TGTGCCAGCAGTTTAGCTTTGGCCAACACTGAAGCTTTCTTT. The rearrangement uses TRBV27 and TRBJ1-1; D is unclear. Germline values: CDR1 MNHEY, CDR2 SMNVEV (reference sequence). The V end lost 2 bases, the J end lost 2 bases, and 9 bases lay between the germline ends. This CDR3 has 14 residues.

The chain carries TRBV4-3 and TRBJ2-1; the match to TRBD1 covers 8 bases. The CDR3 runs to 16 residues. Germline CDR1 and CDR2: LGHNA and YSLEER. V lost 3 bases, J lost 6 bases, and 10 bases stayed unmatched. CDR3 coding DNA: TGCGCCAGCAGCCACCCTGGACAGGGTATGGGCAATGAGCAGTTCTTC. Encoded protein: CASSHPGQGMGNEQFF.

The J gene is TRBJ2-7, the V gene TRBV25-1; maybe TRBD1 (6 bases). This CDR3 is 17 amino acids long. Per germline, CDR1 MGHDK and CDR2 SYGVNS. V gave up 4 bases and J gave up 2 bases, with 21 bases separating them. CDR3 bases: TGTGCCAGCAGTGTAGGGTCCGGGACACGAAATACCTACGAGCAGTACTTC. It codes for CASSVGSGTRNTYEQYF.

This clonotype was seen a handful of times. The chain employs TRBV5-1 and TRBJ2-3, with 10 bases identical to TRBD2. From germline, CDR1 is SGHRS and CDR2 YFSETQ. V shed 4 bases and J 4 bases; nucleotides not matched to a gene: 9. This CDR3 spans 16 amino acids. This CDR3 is CASSPRTGTSADTQYF. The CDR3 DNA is TGCGCCAGCAGCCCAAGGACAGGGACTAGCGCAGATACGCAGTATTTT.

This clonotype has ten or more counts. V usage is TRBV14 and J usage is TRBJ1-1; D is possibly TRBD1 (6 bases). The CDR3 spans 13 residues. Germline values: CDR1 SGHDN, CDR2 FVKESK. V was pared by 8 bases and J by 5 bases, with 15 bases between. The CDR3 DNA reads TGTGCCAGCCAACAGGGTTGGGGGACTGAAGCTTTCTTT. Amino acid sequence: CASQQGWGTEAFF.

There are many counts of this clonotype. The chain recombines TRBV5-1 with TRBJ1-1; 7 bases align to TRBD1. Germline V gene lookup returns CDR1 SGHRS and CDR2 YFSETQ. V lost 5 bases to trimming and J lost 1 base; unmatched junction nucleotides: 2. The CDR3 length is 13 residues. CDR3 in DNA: TGCGCCAGCAGATGGGACAGGAACACTGAAGCTTTCTTT. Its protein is CASRWDRNTEAFF.

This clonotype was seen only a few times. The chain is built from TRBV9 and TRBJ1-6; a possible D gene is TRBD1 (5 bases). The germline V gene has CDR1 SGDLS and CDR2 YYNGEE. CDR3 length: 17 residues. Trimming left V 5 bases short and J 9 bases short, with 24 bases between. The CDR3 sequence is CASSGPGGLDETSPLHF. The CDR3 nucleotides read TGTGCCAGCAGTGGACCTGGGGGACTTGACGAAACTTCACCCCTCCACTTT. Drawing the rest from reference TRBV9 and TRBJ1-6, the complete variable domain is DSGVTQTPKHLITATGQRVTLRCSPRSGDLSVYWYQQSLDQGLQFLIQYYNGEERAKGNILERFSAQQFPDLHSELNLSSLELGDSALYFCASSGPGGLDETSPLHFGNGTRLTVT.

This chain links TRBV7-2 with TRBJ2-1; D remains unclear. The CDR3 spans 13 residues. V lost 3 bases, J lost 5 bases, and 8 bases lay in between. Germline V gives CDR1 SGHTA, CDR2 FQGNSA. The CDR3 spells CASSFSLNNEQFF. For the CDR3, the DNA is TGTGCCAGCAGCTTCTCCCTCAACAATGAGCAGTTCTTC.

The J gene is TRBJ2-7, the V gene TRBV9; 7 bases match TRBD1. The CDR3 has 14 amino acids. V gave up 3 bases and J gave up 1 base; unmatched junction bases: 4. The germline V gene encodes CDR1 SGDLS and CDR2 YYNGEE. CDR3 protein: CASSAGQWSYEQYF. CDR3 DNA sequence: TGTGCCAGCAGCGCGGGACAGTGGTCCTACGAGCAGTACTTC.

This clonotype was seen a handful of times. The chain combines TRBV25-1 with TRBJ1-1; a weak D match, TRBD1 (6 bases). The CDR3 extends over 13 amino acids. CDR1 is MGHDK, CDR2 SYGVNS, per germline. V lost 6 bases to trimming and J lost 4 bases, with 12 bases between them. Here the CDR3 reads CASRGARGTEAFF. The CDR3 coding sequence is TGTGCCAGCAGGGGGGCGCGGGGCACTGAAGCTTTCTTT.

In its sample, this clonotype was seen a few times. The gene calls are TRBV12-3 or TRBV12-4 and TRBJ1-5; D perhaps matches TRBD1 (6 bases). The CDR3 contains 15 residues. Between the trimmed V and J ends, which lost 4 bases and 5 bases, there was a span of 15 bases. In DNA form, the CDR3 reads TGTGCCAGCAGTTCACAGGGTGGGGTACATCAGCCCCAGCATTTT. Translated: CASSSQGGVHQPQHF.

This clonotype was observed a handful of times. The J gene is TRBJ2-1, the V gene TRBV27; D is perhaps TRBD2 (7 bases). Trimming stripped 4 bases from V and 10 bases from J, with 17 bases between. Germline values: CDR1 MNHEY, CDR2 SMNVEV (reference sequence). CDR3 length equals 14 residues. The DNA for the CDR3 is TGTGCCAGCAGTTCAACCCCGGGGGGCTGGGAGCAGTTCTTC. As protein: CASSSTPGGWEQFF.

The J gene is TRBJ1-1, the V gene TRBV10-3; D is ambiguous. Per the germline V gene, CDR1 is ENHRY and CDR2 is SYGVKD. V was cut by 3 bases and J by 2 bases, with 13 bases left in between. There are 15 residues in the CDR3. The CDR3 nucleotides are TGTGCCATCAGTGAATTTAAAGGTCAAAACACTGAAGCTTTCTTT. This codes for CAISEFKGQNTEAFF.